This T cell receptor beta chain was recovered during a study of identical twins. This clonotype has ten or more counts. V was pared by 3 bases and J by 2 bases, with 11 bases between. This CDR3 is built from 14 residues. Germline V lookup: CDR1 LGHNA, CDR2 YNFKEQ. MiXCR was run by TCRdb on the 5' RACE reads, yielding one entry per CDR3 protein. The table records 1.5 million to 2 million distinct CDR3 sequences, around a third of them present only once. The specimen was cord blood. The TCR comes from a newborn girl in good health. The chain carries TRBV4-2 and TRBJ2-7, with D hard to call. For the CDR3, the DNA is TGTGCCAGCAGCCACGAGCCGTCCGCCTACGAGCAGTACTTC. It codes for CASSHEPSAYEQYF.